This TCR beta chain came from a study of blood T cell repertoires in COVID-19. Study-level information: The United States, Italy and Spain were the sources of the acute and convalescent COVID-19 samples. Sample material is recorded as cDNA or gDNA derived from T cells, B-cell-depleted T cells, or PBMCs.

Profiling relied on immunoSEQ multiplex PCR, and the TCRdb table lists in-frame clones only, not all of them. The data show around 140,000 clones, approximately 84% seen once. Trimming cost V 5 bases and J 2 bases; bases outside gene matches: 7. CDR3 size: 15 residues. The germline gives CDR1 SGHRS, CDR2 YFSETQ. The sequence was obtained from a woman of 80 years or more with acute or convalescent COVID-19. V usage is TRBV5-1 and J usage is TRBJ1-3, with 7 bases aligning to TRBD1. Sample: peripheral blood. CDR3 coding DNA: TGCGCCAGCAGGGAACAGGGGAACACTGGAAACACCATATATTTT. This gives the protein CASREQGNTGNTIYF.